The 13 T cell receptor beta chains reported below all come from one sample, sequenced in a study of blood T cell repertoires in COVID-19. Profiled with immunoSEQ multiplex PCR; TCRdb holds only in-frame clones, not every one. The sample has about 180,000 clones, over 80% seen once. Material for sequencing was peripheral blood. Receptor source: a woman between 70 and 85 years old with COVID-19, enrolled during active disease.

The chain combines TRBV24-1 with TRBJ2-1, with D possibly matching TRBD2 (6 bases). Trimming cost V 9 bases and J 2 bases, with 10 bases left between them. The CDR3 is made up of 13 amino acids. Per germline, CDR1 KGHDR and CDR2 SFDVKD. CDR3 residues: CATSGGAYNEQFF. The CDR3 DNA reads TGTGCCACCTCAGGAGGGGCCTACAATGAGCAGTTCTTC.

The rearrangement links TRBV4-2 to TRBJ1-3; D not resolved. In germline, CDR1 is LGHNA, CDR2 YNFKEQ. Trimming left V 3 bases short and J 0 bases short, with 12 bases between. This CDR3 contains 16 residues. This chain's CDR3 is CASSQGEGSSGNTIYF. The DNA for the CDR3 is TGTGCCAGCAGCCAGGGAGAGGGCTCCTCTGGAAACACCATATATTTT.

The J gene is TRBJ2-3, the V gene TRBV9; TRBD2 aligns across 7 bases. Looked up from germline, CDR1 is SGDLS and CDR2 is YYNGEE. With 4 bases clipped from V and 6 bases from J, the junction kept 14 bases outside the gene matches. The CDR3 contains 16 residues. CDR3 sequence (DNA): TGTGCCAGCAGCTCAACAACCGGGGGGAGCCGCGATACGCAGTATTTT. Its translation: CASSSTTGGSRDTQYF.

The sample holds one count of this clone. The rearrangement links TRBV5-1 to TRBJ2-1; 12 nucleotides match TRBD2. The V segment lost 3 bases and the J segment 0 bases; nucleotides outside the gene matches: 4. CDR3 length: 17 amino acids. Germline V gives CDR1 SGHRS, CDR2 YFSETQ. The CDR3 loop is CASSSTSGRTSYNEQFF. CDR3 coding DNA: TGCGCCAGCAGCTCTACTAGCGGGAGGACCTCCTACAATGAGCAGTTCTTC.

This chain uses TRBV29-1 with TRBJ2-5; tentative D call: TRBD1 (5 bases). CDR1 and CDR2 (germline): SQVTM, ANQGSEA. The CDR3 extends over 13 amino acids. With 4 bases removed from V and 4 bases from J, the gap between germline ends came to 13 bases. The CDR3 sequence is CSVGGRLRETQYF. CDR3 DNA: TGCAGCGTTGGGGGCAGGCTGAGAGAGACCCAGTACTTC.

The chain is built from TRBV5-4 and TRBJ2-7; 10 nucleotides align to TRBD2. The CDR3 contains 15 residues. Germline CDR1 SGHNT, CDR2 YYREEE (reference sequence). V trimming: 0 bases; J trimming: 6 bases; junction bases outside the gene matches: 6. The CDR3 DNA reads as TGTGCCAGCAGCTTGGGCCCGGGACTAGCGTCCGAGCAGTACTTC. It translates to CASSLGPGLASEQYF.

The rearrangement joins TRBV3-1 (or the pseudogene TRBV3-2) to TRBJ2-7, with D maybe TRBD2 (6 bases). V lost 1 base, J lost 5 bases, and 12 bases lay in between. This CDR3 region has 14 residues. The germline CDR1 and CDR2 sequences are LGHDT and YNNKEL (reference sequence). The CDR3 spells CASSQAPLAHEQYF. In nucleotides, the CDR3 is TGTGCCAGCAGCCAAGCCCCACTAGCCCACGAGCAGTACTTC.

This rearrangement joins TRBV2 to TRBJ1-1; possible D gene TRBD1, 5 bases. CDR1 is SNHLY, CDR2 FYNNEI, per germline. This CDR3 is built from 15 residues. Between the trimmed V and J ends, which lost 6 bases and 8 bases, there was a span of 22 bases. CDR3 nucleotides: TGTGCCAGCAGCGACAAGCAGGGTGGAAGCCCCGAAGCTTTCTTT. Amino acid sequence: CASSDKQGGSPEAFF.

The chain couples TRBV5-1 to TRBJ2-7; 8 bases are shared with TRBD1. After removal of 7 bases from V and 6 bases from J, the junction contained 9 bases not matched to a gene. The germline CDR1 and CDR2 sequences are SGHRS and YFSETQ. The CDR3 runs to 13 residues. CDR3 loop: CASGQGARGEQYF. DNA of the CDR3: TGCGCCAGCGGTCAGGGGGCCCGTGGCGAGCAGTACTTC.

The V gene is TRBV2, the J gene TRBJ1-6, with D possibly being TRBD1 (5 bases). This CDR3 contains 13 residues. Germline CDR1 is SNHLY and CDR2 is FYNNEI. CDR3 DNA: TGTGCTTCGGCAGGGACCTATAATTCACCCCTCCACTTT. It translates to CASAGTYNSPLHF.

The chain recombines TRBV3-1 (or the pseudogene TRBV3-2) with TRBJ1-5; D possibly corresponds to TRBD1 (6 bases). This CDR3 has 13 residues. The V and J ends lost 3 bases and 6 bases respectively, with 9 bases between them. The germline V gene has CDR1 LGHDT and CDR2 YNNKEL (reference sequence). CDR3 protein: CASSHTGRQPQHF. Written as DNA, the CDR3 is TGTGCCAGCAGCCACACAGGGCGTCAGCCCCAGCATTTT.

The V and J genes are TRBV10-3 and TRBJ2-5; D may be TRBD1 (8 bases). The V and J ends lost 3 bases and 5 bases respectively, with 13 bases between them. Germline V lookup: CDR1 ENHRY, CDR2 SYGVKD. CDR3 length: 14 amino acids. The chain's CDR3 is CAISDPQGGETQYF. In DNA, the CDR3 is TGTGCCATCAGTGACCCACAGGGGGGGGAGACCCAGTACTTC.

J is TRBJ1-6 and V is TRBV30, with 9 bases fitting TRBD1. Germline loops: CDR1 GTSNPN, CDR2 SVGIG (reference sequence). This CDR3 region has 17 residues. The junction had 10 bases not matched to a gene; V was cut back by 3 bases and J by 4 bases. In DNA, the CDR3 is TGTGCCTGGAGCACCGGAGCCGGGACAGGGTATAATTCACCCCTCCACTTT. Its protein is CAWSTGAGTGYNSPLHF. The variable domain in full, completed from reference TRBV30 and TRBJ1-6, reads SQTIHQWPATLVQPVGSPLSLECTVEGTSNPNLYWYRQAAGRGLQLLFYSVGIGQISSEVPQNLSASRPQDRQFILSSKKLLLSDSGFYLCAWSTGAGTGYNSPLHFGNGTRLTVT.